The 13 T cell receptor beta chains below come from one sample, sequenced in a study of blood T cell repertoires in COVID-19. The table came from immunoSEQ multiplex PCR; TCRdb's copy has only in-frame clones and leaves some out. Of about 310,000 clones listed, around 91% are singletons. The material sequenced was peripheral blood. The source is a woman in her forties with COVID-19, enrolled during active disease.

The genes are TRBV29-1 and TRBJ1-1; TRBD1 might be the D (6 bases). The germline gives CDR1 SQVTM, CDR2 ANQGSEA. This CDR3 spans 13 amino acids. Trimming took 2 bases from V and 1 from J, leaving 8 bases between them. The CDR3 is CSVEQGQNTEAFF. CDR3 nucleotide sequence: TGCAGCGTTGAACAGGGACAGAACACTGAAGCTTTCTTT.

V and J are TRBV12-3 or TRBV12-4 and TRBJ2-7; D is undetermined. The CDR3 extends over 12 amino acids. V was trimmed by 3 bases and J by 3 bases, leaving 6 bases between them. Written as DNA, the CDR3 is TGTGCCAGCAGTTTGGGCTTCTACGAGCAGTACTTC. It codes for CASSLGFYEQYF.

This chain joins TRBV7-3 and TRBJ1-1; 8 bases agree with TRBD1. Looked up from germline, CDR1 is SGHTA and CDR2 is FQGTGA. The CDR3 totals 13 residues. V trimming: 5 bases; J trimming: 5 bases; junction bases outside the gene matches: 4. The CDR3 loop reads CASSARTGTEAFF. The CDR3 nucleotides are TGTGCCAGCAGCGCCCGGACAGGGACTGAAGCTTTCTTT.

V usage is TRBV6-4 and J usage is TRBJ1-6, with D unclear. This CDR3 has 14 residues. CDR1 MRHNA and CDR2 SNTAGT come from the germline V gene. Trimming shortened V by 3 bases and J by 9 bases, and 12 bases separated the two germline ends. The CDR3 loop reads CASSERGVSSPLHF. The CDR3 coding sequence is TGTGCCAGCAGTGAACGGGGAGTTAGTTCACCCCTCCACTTT.

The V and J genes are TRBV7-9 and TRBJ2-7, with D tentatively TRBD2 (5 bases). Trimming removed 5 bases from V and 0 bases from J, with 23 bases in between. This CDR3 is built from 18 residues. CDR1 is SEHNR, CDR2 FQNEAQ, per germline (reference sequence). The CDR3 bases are TGTGCCAGCAGCCCGCCGCGTGGGCGGGCTACGAGCTCCTACGAGCAGTACTTC. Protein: CASSPPRGRATSSYEQYF.

The DNA for the CDR3 is TGTGCCAGCAGCCATCCGGGAGGAGGTCTTAACGAGCAGTACTTC. This sequence encodes CASSHPGGGLNEQYF. The chain recombines TRBV27 with TRBJ2-7; TRBD2 matches 7 bases. The germline gives CDR1 MNHEY, CDR2 SMNVEV (reference sequence). V lost 6 bases, J lost 5 bases, and 13 bases stayed unmatched. This CDR3 region has 15 residues.

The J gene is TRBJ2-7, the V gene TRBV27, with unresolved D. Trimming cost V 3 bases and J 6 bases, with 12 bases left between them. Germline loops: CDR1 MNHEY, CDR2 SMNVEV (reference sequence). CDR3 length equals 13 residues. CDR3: CASSLGLRSEQYF. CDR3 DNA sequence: TGTGCCAGCAGTTTGGGCCTCAGATCCGAGCAGTACTTC.

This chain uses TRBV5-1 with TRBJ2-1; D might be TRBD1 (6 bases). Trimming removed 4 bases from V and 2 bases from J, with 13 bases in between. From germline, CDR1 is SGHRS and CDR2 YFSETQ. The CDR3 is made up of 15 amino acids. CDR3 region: CASSVTGTTYNEQFF. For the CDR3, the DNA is TGCGCCAGCAGCGTGACCGGGACAACCTACAATGAGCAGTTCTTC. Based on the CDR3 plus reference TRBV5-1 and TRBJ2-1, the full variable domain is KAGVTQTPRYLIKTRGQQVTLSCSPISGHRSVSWYQQTPGQGLQFLFEYFSETQRNKGNFPGRFSGRQFSNSRSEMNVSTLELGDSALYLCASSVTGTTYNEQFFGPGTRLTVL.

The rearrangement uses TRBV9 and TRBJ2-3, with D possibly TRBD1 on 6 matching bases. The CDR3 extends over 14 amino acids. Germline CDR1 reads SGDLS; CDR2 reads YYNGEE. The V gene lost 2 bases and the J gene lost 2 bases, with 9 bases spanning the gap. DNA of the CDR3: TGTGCCAGCAGCGTGGGACATGTCACAGATACGCAGTATTTT. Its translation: CASSVGHVTDTQYF. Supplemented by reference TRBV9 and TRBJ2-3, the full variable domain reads DSGVTQTPKHLITATGQRVTLRCSPRSGDLSVYWYQQSLDQGLQFLIQYYNGEERAKGNILERFSAQQFPDLHSELNLSSLELGDSALYFCASSVGHVTDTQYFGPGTRLTVL.

The DNA for the CDR3 is TGTGCCAGCAGCCTGGTTACCGGGACAGCTAACTATGGCTACACCTTC. This encodes CASSLVTGTANYGYTF. The rearrangement joins TRBV7-8 to TRBJ1-2, with 7 positions matching TRBD1. Germline lookup yields CDR1 SGHVS and CDR2 FQNEAQ. CDR3 length: 16 amino acids. V trimming: 5 bases; J trimming: 0 bases; junction bases outside the gene matches: 9.

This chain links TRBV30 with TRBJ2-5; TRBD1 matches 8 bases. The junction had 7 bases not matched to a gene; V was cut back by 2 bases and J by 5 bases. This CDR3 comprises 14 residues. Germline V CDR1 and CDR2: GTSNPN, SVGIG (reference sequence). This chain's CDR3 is CAWSKDRVGETQYF. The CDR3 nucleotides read TGTGCCTGGAGTAAGGACAGGGTGGGCGAGACCCAGTACTTC.

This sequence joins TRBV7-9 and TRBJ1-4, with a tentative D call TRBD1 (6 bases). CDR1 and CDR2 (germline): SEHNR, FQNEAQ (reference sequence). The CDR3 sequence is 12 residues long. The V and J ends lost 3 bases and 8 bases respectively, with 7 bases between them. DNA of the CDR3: TGTGCCAGCAGCTTGGACAGAGAAAAACTGTTTTTT. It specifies CASSLDREKLFF.

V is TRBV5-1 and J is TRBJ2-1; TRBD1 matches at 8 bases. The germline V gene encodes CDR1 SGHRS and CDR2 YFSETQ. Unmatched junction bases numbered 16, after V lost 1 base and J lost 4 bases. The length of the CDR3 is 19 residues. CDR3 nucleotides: TGCGCCAGCAGCTTGCCCGTTTTGGGGGACAGGACCATTTACAATGAGCAGTTCTTC. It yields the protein CASSLPVLGDRTIYNEQFF.